This record looks at one TCR beta chain sequence and its context. There is no known antigen for this receptor. No much larger clonotype is one base removed from it; base qualities were not supplied. Every donor in the study was a healthy Caucasian. Three pairs of female monozygotic twins, all aged 18 to 29 years, made up the twin cohort. Miltenyi CD45RO+ enrichment and human naive T-cell isolation kits were used to isolate memory (CD45RO+) and naive T cells from PBMC. The record originates from a study of identical twins (dated by TCRdb to between 2015 and 2016). Describing the broader study: The study deep-sequenced TCR alpha and beta repertoires from monozygotic twins, unrelated adults of various ages and cord blood to test whether fetal clonotypes persist. Replicate twin experiments were performed at different times using different library preparation protocols to rule out contamination.

Overall results and qualifications from the work: Because the same donors could not be followed over many years, the conclusions relied on cross-sectional statistical analysis. Compared with coincidental sharing between unrelated individuals, out-of-frame TCR alpha sequences shared between twins had an excess of sequences with low generation probability. In monozygotic twins, recombination models systematically underestimated out-of-frame TCR alpha sharing, but the models matched the sharing seen between unrelated individuals. Zero-insertion analyses could be partly confounded by invariant T cells such as MAIT and iNKT, although diverse VJ usage argued against such confounding for most clonotypes. The excess sharing between twins in beta out-of-frame sequences was weaker because fewer shared sequences reduced the signal-to-noise ratio. Fewer insertions were carried by abundant cord blood beta clonotypes; a weaker similar trend was observed in young adult naive repertoires, while no such trend was observed in memory repertoires.

From a lookup of the germline V gene (reference sequence), CDR1 and CDR2 are SGHKS and YYEKEE. V sheds 4 bases and J sheds 6 bases, leaving 7 bases between their ends. The CDR3 goes from the cysteine to the phenylalanine over 12 residues. Just the 36-base CDR3 DNA is kept, in frame starting at base 1. Library preparation employed 5' RACE. Sequencer: Illumina HiSeq 2000. Template switching introduced a universal primer binding site; the final cDNA contained a unique molecular identifier, enabling accurate counting of TCR cDNA molecules. Specific primers in the conserved constant-segment region were used to synthesize first-strand cDNA for the TCR alpha and beta chains. To control for contamination, every cDNA library was double barcoded, receiving both a SMART-Mk sample barcode and Illumina barcodes. TruSeq adapter sequences, together with Illumina sample barcodes, were added in two successive PCR steps. Sequencing of the TCR alpha and beta cDNA libraries was done on the Illumina HiSeq platform using custom primers. On the authors' methods: Unique molecular identifiers were extracted from raw reads with MiGEC, and CDR3 positions were determined with MiXCR. Recombination models were inferred per individual with the repgenHMM and IGoR tools using an EM algorithm. Shared clonotypes were analyzed with the tcR package in R, and sharing was normalized by the product of cloneset sizes. Out-of-frame nonproductive sequences were analyzed to study raw recombination free of thymic and clonal selection effects. TCRdb reprocessed the public reads (quality trimming at Q25 with fastp, clone calling with MiXCR) and kept in-frame beta chains. Each CDR3 protein gets just one entry, which takes the most common genes and DNA from the rows behind it. TCRdb's processing, not the study's, gives the V and J calls here. This sample lists nearly 250,000 distinct CDR3 sequences; about 7.3% were detected once. Roughly 3.7% of the sample goes to the ten largest clones.

This same sample was also part of a study on yellow fever vaccine responses in identical twins. The second study also describes: According to the authors, in identical twins the way T cells responded to vaccination appeared partly convergent and partly personalized. Focusing on identical twins, the study followed the T cell clones that responded to the vaccine, and did so with precision.

This TCR was sampled from a woman aged 18-29 years in good health. Material: memory (CD45RO+) T cells sorted from blood. Reading the label with the study, this specimen's cell subset or site is: CD45RO+ enriched T cells. The chain links TRBV5-5 with TRBJ2-2, with the identity of the D gene unclear. The CDR3 has the sequence CASSALSGELFF. The sequenced DNA is TGTGCCAGCAGCGCCCTTTCCGGGGAGCTGTTTTTT.